The source of this T cell receptor beta chain is a study of T cells in women clearing cervical HPV infection. Study context: Controls' single incident HPV16 infection cleared within 12 months without precancer. Case blood was drawn when the lesion was first found; control blood after infection became undetectable.

Repertoires were generated with immunoSEQ multiplex PCR, while TCRdb's copy carries only in-frame clones and drops some. In total, the table holds 25,000 to 35,000 clones. Regarding the study as a whole: Richness differences could reflect unmeasured T-cell content per sample.

All participants had a single incident cervical HPV16 infection, and prevalent HPV16 infections were excluded. Germline-derived CDR1 and CDR2 are LNHDA and SQIVND (reference sequence). This CDR3 comprises 16 residues. In regard to this clone: The target antigen is unknown. The CDR3 end lies 3 residues beyond the end of the read and is filled in from the germline J gene.

The sample taken for sequencing was blood buffy coat. The clonotype was recovered from a woman between 18 and 70 years old with a cervical HPV16 infection that either progressed to CIN3+ or cleared (not recorded which). V is TRBV19 and J is TRBJ1-2, with a tentative D call TRBD1 (5 bases). CDR3 in amino acids: CASSIGGRVWGNDYTF. CDR3 DNA, as far as it was read: TGTGCCAGTAGTATTGGGGGGAGGGTTTGGGGAAATGAC.